The sample holds one count of the clone carrying this T cell receptor (beta chain). Antigen: not known. The source of the sample is a study of blood T cells in healthy people across ages. A second PCR, run for roughly 7 to 12 cycles, used a sample-barcoded 5' primer plus a J-beta primer mix. TCRdb fed the 5' RACE reads into MiXCR, producing one record per CDR3 protein. Of 1.5 million to 2 million distinct CDR3 sequences listed, roughly 50% were seen once; the top ten hold over 2%. Trimming at V came to 4 bases and at J to 5 bases, leaving 13 bases not matched to a gene. In germline, CDR1 is MDHEN, CDR2 SYDVKM. This CDR3 is 16 amino acids long. Study conclusions and caveats: A greater number of naive CD4+ cells and higher diversity distinguished long-lived donors from aged donors. The lack of PBMC sorting stopped any conclusive naive versus antigen-experienced comparison. A roughly linear fall in TCR beta diversity per million T cells was seen with increasing age.

The donors, all healthy, were Caucasians living in Russia, aged roughly 6 to 95. The rearrangement joins TRBV28 to TRBJ2-7, with 8 positions matching TRBD1. This clonotype was sampled from a woman between 40 and 55 years old in good health. The sequenced material came from blood. In DNA, the CDR3 is TGTGCCAGCAGTTGGAAGTTCGGACAGGGCTTCCACGAGCAGTACTTC. Protein sequence: CASSWKFGQGFHEQYF.